This T cell receptor (beta chain) was sequenced during a study of blood T cell repertoires in COVID-19. As for the study in general: The United States, Italy and Spain provided the acute and convalescent COVID-19 samples.

Clones were sequenced by immunoSEQ multiplex PCR, and TCRdb holds only the in-frame ones, with some missing. The profile shows more than 400,000 clones, approximately 83% of them singletons. From germline, CDR1 is MNHNY and CDR2 SVGAGI (reference sequence). The CDR3 spans 15 residues. Trimming cost V 6 bases and J 2 bases; bases outside gene matches: 4. Sequencing used peripheral blood. The TCR sequence derives from a human donor in a cohort sampled during active COVID-19. The chain recombines TRBV6-6 with TRBJ1-5, with 10 nucleotides matching TRBD1. CDR3 loop: CASSTGTGGNQPQHF. In DNA form, the CDR3 reads TGTGCCAGCAGCACCGGGACAGGGGGCAATCAGCCCCAGCATTTT.